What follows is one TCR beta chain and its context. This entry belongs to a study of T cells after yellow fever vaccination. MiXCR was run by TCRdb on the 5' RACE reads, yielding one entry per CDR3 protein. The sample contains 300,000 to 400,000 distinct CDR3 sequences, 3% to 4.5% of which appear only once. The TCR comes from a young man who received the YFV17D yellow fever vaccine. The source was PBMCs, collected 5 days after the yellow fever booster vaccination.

CDR3 in amino acids: CSVSWGNLYGYTF. DNA for the CDR3: TGCAGCGTGTCATGGGGGAACCTCTATGGCTACACCTTC. The chain employs TRBV29-1 and TRBJ1-2; D perhaps matches TRBD1 (5 bases). The CDR3 extends over 13 amino acids. Trimming took off 6 bases at V and 4 bases at J, with 15 bases between the two ends. Germline CDR1 reads SQVTM; CDR2 reads ANQGSEA. The full variable domain, completed using reference TRBV29-1 and TRBJ1-2, is SAVISQKPSRDICQRGTSLTIQCQVDSQVTMMFWYRQQPGQSLTLIATANQGSEATYESGFVIDKFPISRPNLTFSTLTVSNMSPEDSSIYLCSVSWGNLYGYTFGSGTRLTVV.